Listed below are T cell receptor beta chains from one sample, sequenced in a study of STAT3 mutations in large granular lymphocyte leukemia. The data were produced by immunoSEQ multiplex PCR, yet TCRdb's version contains in-frame clones alone and is incomplete. The sample records just over 15,000 clones, about 90% being singletons. Material for sequencing was peripheral blood mononuclear cells. Every receptor here comes from a woman in her fifties or sixties with T-cell large granular lymphocyte leukemia. Some clones in this sample may be carry-over from other donors' samples. Each CDR3 is given with its conserved first and last residue. The order of the fields is V gene, clone size, D gene, J gene, CDR3 DNA, CDR3 protein. The D gene is left open where the match is weak. The listing skips clone size in some rows; elsewhere it reads once, few, many or a size class.

v_gene: TRBV28; abundance: .; d_gene: TRBD1; j_gene: TRBJ1-5; CDR3nt: TGTGCCAGCAGGCCGGGACAGGGCGGTCAGCCCCAGCATTTT; CDR3aa: CASRPGQGGQPQHF
v_gene: TRBV5-4; abundance: .; d_gene: TRBD2; j_gene: TRBJ2-2; CDR3nt: TGTGCCAGCTCGGGACTAGCGGGAGAGAGTGGCGGGGAGCTGTTTTTT; CDR3aa: CASSGLAGESGGELFF
v_gene: TRBV29-1; abundance: .; d_gene: TRBD2; j_gene: TRBJ2-7; CDR3nt: TGCAGCGTTGAAGGGGTAGGAGCGGGAGGCATAGGCGAGCAGTACTTC; CDR3aa: CSVEGVGAGGIGEQYF
v_gene: TRBV6-6; abundance: .; d_gene: .; j_gene: TRBJ2-7; CDR3nt: TGTGCCAGCAGCTTAGACAGTCTCGGCGAGCAGTACTTC; CDR3aa: CASSLDSLGEQYF
v_gene: TRBV6-5; abundance: once; d_gene: .; j_gene: TRBJ2-5; CDR3nt: TGTGCCAGCAGTTACGCAGAGGGGACAAGAGAGACCCAGTACTTC; CDR3aa: CASSYAEGTRETQYF
v_gene: TRBV27; abundance: .; d_gene: TRBD1; j_gene: TRBJ2-7; CDR3nt: TGTGCCAGCAGCCCTAGGGACAGGGGGAAGCAGTACTTC; CDR3aa: CASSPRDRGKQYF
v_gene: TRBV13; abundance: .; d_gene: .; j_gene: TRBJ2-7; CDR3nt: TGTGCCAGCAGCCTCGCCCCAGGGGAGCAGTACTTC; CDR3aa: CASSLAPGEQYF
v_gene: TRBV4-3; abundance: .; d_gene: .; j_gene: TRBJ2-3; CDR3nt: TGCGCCAGCAGCCGAACCACAGATACGCAGTATTTT; CDR3aa: CASSRTTDTQYF
v_gene: TRBV29-1; abundance: .; d_gene: .; j_gene: TRBJ2-7; CDR3nt: TGCAGCGTTGAAGGTGCGATCTGGGGGCAGTACTTC; CDR3aa: CSVEGAIWGQYF
v_gene: TRBV5-4; abundance: .; d_gene: .; j_gene: TRBJ2-7; CDR3nt: TGTGCCAGCAGCTTTATCTATCGATCCTACGAGCAGTACTTC; CDR3aa: CASSFIYRSYEQYF
v_gene: TRBV19; abundance: once; d_gene: TRBD2; j_gene: TRBJ2-2; CDR3nt: TGTGCCAGTAGTATACCCCTGGCGGGAGGGAACACCGGGGAGCTGTTTTTT; CDR3aa: CASSIPLAGGNTGELFF
v_gene: TRBV13; abundance: .; d_gene: .; j_gene: TRBJ1-2; CDR3nt: TGTGCCAGCAGCTTACAACCGAGGAACTATGGCTACACCTTC; CDR3aa: CASSLQPRNYGYTF
v_gene: TRBV18; abundance: .; d_gene: TRBD1; j_gene: TRBJ2-1; CDR3nt: TGTGCCAGCTCACCAGTAGGGGGCCCCTACAATGAGCAGTTCTTC; CDR3aa: CASSPVGGPYNEQFF
v_gene: TRBV6-5; abundance: .; d_gene: .; j_gene: TRBJ1-2; CDR3nt: TGTGCCAGCAGGACCGGGACACGGTATGGCTACACCTTC; CDR3aa: CASRTGTRYGYTF
v_gene: TRBV5-6; abundance: .; d_gene: .; j_gene: TRBJ2-2; CDR3nt: TGTGCCAGCAGCTTGGTAAACGTGGCCGGGGAGCTGTTTTTT; CDR3aa: CASSLVNVAGELFF
v_gene: TRBV7-2; abundance: few; d_gene: TRBD2; j_gene: TRBJ2-1; CDR3nt: TGTGCCAGCAGCCCCCAAGGGAGACTAGCGGTCTACAATGAGCAGTTCTTC; CDR3aa: CASSPQGRLAVYNEQFF
v_gene: TRBV4-3; abundance: .; d_gene: .; j_gene: TRBJ2-2; CDR3nt: TGCGCCAGCAGCCAAGCAAACTTATACGGGGAGCTGTTTTTT; CDR3aa: CASSQANLYGELFF
v_gene: TRBV14; abundance: .; d_gene: .; j_gene: TRBJ1-5; CDR3nt: TGTGCCAGCAGCCGACTTTTCGGTCAGGGGATTTCAAGCAATCAGCCCCAGCATTTT; CDR3aa: CASSRLFGQGISSNQPQHF
v_gene: TRBV4-1; abundance: .; d_gene: .; j_gene: TRBJ2-7; CDR3nt: TGCGCCAGCAGCTTAAGCAGGGCTTACGAGCAGTACTTC; CDR3aa: CASSLSRAYEQYF
v_gene: TRBV19; abundance: .; d_gene: TRBD2; j_gene: TRBJ2-2; CDR3nt: TGTGCCAGTAGTATTAGCGGGGTCGGTGGAGGGGAGCTGTTTTTT; CDR3aa: CASSISGVGGGELFF
v_gene: TRBV5-6; abundance: once; d_gene: .; j_gene: TRBJ2-5; CDR3nt: TGTGCCAGTACCGCTGGGCTAGCCCGGTCACAGACCCAGTACTTC; CDR3aa: CASTAGLARSQTQYF
v_gene: TRBV11-3; abundance: once; d_gene: .; j_gene: TRBJ1-1; CDR3nt: TGTGCCAGCAGCGCGGGACATTCGAACACTGAAGCTTTCTTT; CDR3aa: CASSAGHSNTEAFF
v_gene: TRBV30; abundance: few; d_gene: TRBD2; j_gene: TRBJ2-7; CDR3nt: TGTGCCTGGAGTAATCGCGTCCCTGGGGCTAGCGGGATTCCTGCCTACGAGCAGTACTTC; CDR3aa: CAWSNRVPGASGIPAYEQYF
v_gene: TRBV7-2; abundance: .; d_gene: .; j_gene: TRBJ2-5; CDR3nt: TGTGCCAGCAGACCCGACAGAGTAGGCCAAGAGACCCAGTACTTC; CDR3aa: CASRPDRVGQETQYF
v_gene: TRBV19; abundance: .; d_gene: TRBD2; j_gene: TRBJ2-3; CDR3nt: TGTGCCAGTAGTAAACTAGCGGGCACAGATACGCAGTATTTT; CDR3aa: CASSKLAGTDTQYF
v_gene: TRBV7-9; abundance: .; d_gene: .; j_gene: TRBJ1-2; CDR3nt: TGTGCCAGCAGTCAAGGGGACTATGGCTACACCTTC; CDR3aa: CASSQGDYGYTF
v_gene: TRBV4-1; abundance: .; d_gene: .; j_gene: TRBJ1-2; CDR3nt: TGCGCCAGCAGCCAAGATTTAAGGGGTGGCTACACCTTC; CDR3aa: CASSQDLRGGYTF
v_gene: TRBV5-1; abundance: .; d_gene: .; j_gene: TRBJ2-7; CDR3nt: TGCGCCAGCAGCGTAGTTAGCTCCTACGAGCAGTACTTC; CDR3aa: CASSVVSSYEQYF
v_gene: TRBV18; abundance: .; d_gene: .; j_gene: TRBJ1-5; CDR3nt: TGTGCCAGCTCACCAGGAGGTCAGCCCCAGCATTTT; CDR3aa: CASSPGGQPQHF
v_gene: TRBV29-1; abundance: .; d_gene: .; j_gene: TRBJ2-1; CDR3nt: TGCAGCGTGGGGGTGTTGGAGCAGTTCTTC; CDR3aa: CSVGVLEQFF